The clone carrying this TCR beta chain was seen more than once but under ten times. Its antigen remains unknown. V gave up 5 bases and J gave up 5 bases; unmatched junction bases: 9. Germline values: CDR1 KGHSH, CDR2 LQKENI. The CDR3 consists of 15 residues. As it was prepared, the TCRbeta library received unique molecular identifiers. One entry per CDR3 protein, called by TCRdb with MiXCR from the PCR reads. The repertoire holds 250,000 to 300,000 distinct CDR3 sequences, with around 10% as singletons. The data stem from a study of T-cell reconstitution after alpha-beta-depleted transplantation in children. Findings and caveats of the study: T-cell counts and diversity were attributed mostly to newly produced T cells one year after transplant.

Here the sequenced sample was PBMCs, taken before TCRalphabeta/CD19-depleted stem cell transplant. This TCR was sampled from a boy under two years old with acute myeloid leukemia, due to receive a stem cell transplant. This chain links TRBV18 with TRBJ2-3, with TRBD1 matching over 8 bases. The CDR3 sequence is CASSSGQGGRDTQYF. The CDR3 bases are TGTGCCAGCTCATCCGGACAGGGAGGTCGAGATACGCAGTATTTT.